The entry below describes one T cell receptor (beta chain). Its antigen is as yet unknown. This entry belongs to a study of CD8 T cells in ankylosing spondylitis. Whole-study results and caveats: For ankylosing spondylitis blood, a TCR beta motif of 8 or 9 highly homologous variants appeared characteristic. Disease-associated clonotypes exhibited CD8+ identity and were relatively infrequent in peripheral blood. Significantly higher representation of disease-linked clones was reported for matched ankylosing spondylitis synovial fluid. Some motif variants had been reported before (in reactive arthritis synovial fluid and blood).

Making the TCR beta libraries involved quantitative 5'-RACE with molecular barcodes. In TCRdb, the 5' RACE reads were re-called with MiXCR into one record per CDR3 protein. The data hold under 850,000 distinct CDR3 sequences, with around 20% observed a single time. This clonotype originated in a male donor with ankylosing spondylitis. Input material: blood, either unsorted or a sorted T cell fraction (not recorded which).

CDR3 nucleotide sequence: TGTGCCAGCAGACTAGCGGCAGCCACCGGGGAGCTGTTTTTT. It yields the protein CASRLAAATGELFF. The chain couples TRBV7-3 to TRBJ2-2; TRBD2 agrees at 8 bases. Germline values: CDR1 SGHTA, CDR2 FQGTGA. This CDR3 region has 14 residues. The V gene end was trimmed by 6 bases and the J gene end by 4 bases; junction bases not matched to a gene: 4.